This T cell receptor (beta chain) comes out of a study of T cell repertoires in cytomegalovirus infection. On the study more broadly: Public TCR beta signature analysis indicated the presence of both CMV infection and matching HLA type. Findings and caveats of the study: Summed public TCR beta family frequency identified CMV carriers bearing the relevant HLA. Ex vivo, HLA-C-restricted CMV-specific TCR beta clonotypes prevailed over the rest of the response.

TCRdb independently ran MiXCR on the reads; one entry per CDR3 protein. The table includes approximately 700,000 distinct CDR3 sequences, less than 40% detected once. V was trimmed by 1 base and J by 2 bases, leaving 6 bases between them. This CDR3 spans 13 amino acids. Germline assignment: CDR1 MNHEY and CDR2 SMNVEV (reference sequence). This clonotype was observed a few times. Antigen specificity is unknown. Sequenced input: PBMCs. This rearrangement joins TRBV27 to TRBJ2-7; D possibly corresponds to TRBD1 (5 bases). The receptor was derived from a human donor in good health (CMV status not recorded). Some clones in this sample may be carry-over from other donors' samples. The CDR3 sequence: CASSLYRTYEQYF. In DNA, the CDR3 is TGTGCCAGCAGTTTATACAGGACCTACGAGCAGTACTTC.